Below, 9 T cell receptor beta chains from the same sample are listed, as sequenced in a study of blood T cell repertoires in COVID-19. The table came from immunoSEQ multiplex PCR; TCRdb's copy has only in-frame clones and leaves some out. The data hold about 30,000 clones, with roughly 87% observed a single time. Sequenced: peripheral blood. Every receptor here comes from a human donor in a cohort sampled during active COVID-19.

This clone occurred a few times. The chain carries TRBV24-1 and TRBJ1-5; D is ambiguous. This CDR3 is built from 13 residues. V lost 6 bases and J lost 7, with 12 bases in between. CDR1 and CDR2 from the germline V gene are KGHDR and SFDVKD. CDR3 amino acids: CATSSRVGQPQHF. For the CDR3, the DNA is TGTGCCACCAGTAGCCGGGTAGGACAGCCCCAGCATTTT.

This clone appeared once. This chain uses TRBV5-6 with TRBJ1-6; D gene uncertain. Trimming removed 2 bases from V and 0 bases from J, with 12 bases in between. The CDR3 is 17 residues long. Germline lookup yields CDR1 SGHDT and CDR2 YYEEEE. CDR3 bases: TGTGCCAGCAGCTTTCGTCTTGATAGCTCCTATAATTCACCCCTCCACTTT. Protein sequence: CASSFRLDSSYNSPLHF.

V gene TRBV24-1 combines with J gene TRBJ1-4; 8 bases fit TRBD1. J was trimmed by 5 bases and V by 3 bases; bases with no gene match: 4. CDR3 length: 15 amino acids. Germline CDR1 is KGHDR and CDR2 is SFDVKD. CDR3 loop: CATSDGTGGNEKLFF. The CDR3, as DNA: TGTGCCACCAGTGATGGTACAGGGGGGAATGAAAAACTGTTTTTT.

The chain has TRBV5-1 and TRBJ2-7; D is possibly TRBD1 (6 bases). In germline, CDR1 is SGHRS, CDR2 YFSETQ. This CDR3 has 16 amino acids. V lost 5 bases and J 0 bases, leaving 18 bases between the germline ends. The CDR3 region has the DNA TGCGCCAGCAGTCCGTACTCCGGGACAAGCTCCTACGAGCAGTACTTC. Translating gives CASSPYSGTSSYEQYF.

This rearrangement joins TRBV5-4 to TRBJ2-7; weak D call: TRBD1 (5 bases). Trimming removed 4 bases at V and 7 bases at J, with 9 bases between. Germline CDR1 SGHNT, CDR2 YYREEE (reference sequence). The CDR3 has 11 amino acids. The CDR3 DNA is TGTGCCAGCAGCACAGGAAGGGAGCAGTACTTC. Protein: CASSTGREQYF.

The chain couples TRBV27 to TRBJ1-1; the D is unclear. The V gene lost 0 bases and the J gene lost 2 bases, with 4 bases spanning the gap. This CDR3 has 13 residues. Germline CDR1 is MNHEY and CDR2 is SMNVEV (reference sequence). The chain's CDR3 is CASSLSRNTEAFF. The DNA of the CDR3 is TGTGCCAGCAGTTTATCCAGAAACACTGAAGCTTTCTTT.

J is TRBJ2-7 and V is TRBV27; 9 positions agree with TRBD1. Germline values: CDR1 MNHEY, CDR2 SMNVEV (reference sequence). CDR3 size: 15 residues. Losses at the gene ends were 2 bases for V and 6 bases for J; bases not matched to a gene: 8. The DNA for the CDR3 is TGTGCCAGCAGTTTACGCGGGACAGGGCTCGGCGAGCAGTACTTC. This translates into CASSLRGTGLGEQYF.

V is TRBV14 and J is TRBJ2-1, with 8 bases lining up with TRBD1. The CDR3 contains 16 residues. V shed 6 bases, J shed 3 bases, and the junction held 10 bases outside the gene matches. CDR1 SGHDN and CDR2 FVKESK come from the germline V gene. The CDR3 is CASSRQGRINYNEQFF. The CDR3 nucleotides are TGTGCCAGCAGTCGACAGGGGCGAATCAACTACAATGAGCAGTTCTTC.

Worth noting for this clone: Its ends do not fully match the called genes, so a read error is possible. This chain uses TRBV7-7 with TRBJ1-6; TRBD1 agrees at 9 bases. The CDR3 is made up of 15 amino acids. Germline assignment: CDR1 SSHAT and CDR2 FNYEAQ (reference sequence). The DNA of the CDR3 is TGTGCTAGCAGCATGGACCGGGACAGGGATTCACCCCTCCACTTT. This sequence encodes CASSMDRDRDSPLHF.